These T cell receptor beta chains were read from a single sample in a study of T cell repertoires in cytomegalovirus infection. One entry per CDR3 protein results from TCRdb running MiXCR on the reads. This sample yields approximately 260,000 distinct CDR3 sequences, of which 15% to 20% are seen a single time; more than 45% belongs to the top ten. What was sequenced was CD8+ T cells from PBMCs. The receptors stem from a human donor in good health (CMV status not recorded). Some clones in this sample may be carry-over from other donors' samples. Both conserved end residues are part of each CDR3. D genes are given only for firm matches. Size values are once, few and many counts, or a class for expanded clones, and some rows have none.

d_call	v_call	clone_size	j_call	cdr3_nt	cdr3_aa
NA	TRBV29-1	few	TRBJ2-7	TGCAGCGTTGGCCGAGGGTCCCGGACCCTTTACGAGCAGTACTTC	CSVGRGSRTLYEQYF
NA	TRBV6-1	NA	TRBJ2-5	TGTGCCAGCAGTGAAGTTCCAGGGTCGCTGGAGACCCAGTACTTC	CASSEVPGSLETQYF
NA	TRBV7-6	many	TRBJ2-3	TGTGCCAGCAGCTTAGCAGCACAGGGATACACAGATACGCAGTATTTT	CASSLAAQGYTDTQYF
NA	TRBV20-1	NA	TRBJ2-7	TGCAGTGCTAGTCACATCTCCTACGAGCAGTACTTC	CSASHISYEQYF
NA	TRBV12-3/TRBV12-4	NA	TRBJ1-6	TGTGCCAGCAGTTTCGGGGACAAGCCGTATAATTCACCCCTCCACTTT	CASSFGDKPYNSPLHF
TRBD1	TRBV29-1	many	TRBJ1-2	TGCAGCGTTGACCCATTCACAGGGGAATATGGCTACACCTTC	CSVDPFTGEYGYTF
TRBD1	TRBV20-1	few	TRBJ1-1	TGCAGTGCTAGAGATTACAGGGGCGATAGGGTTATGAACACTGAAGCTTTCTTT	CSARDYRGDRVMNTEAFF
NA	TRBV4-1	NA	TRBJ2-7	TGCGCCAGCAGCCAAGGGGACGGTCTCTACGAGCAGTACTTC	CASSQGDGLYEQYF
TRBD1	TRBV7-8	many	TRBJ2-1	TGTGCCAGCAGCTTAGGTGGACAGGTCAATGAGCAGTTCTTC	CASSLGGQVNEQFF
TRBD1	TRBV20-1	NA	TRBJ1-3	TGCAGTGCTAGGGGGGCCGGGACAGGGTCTGGAAACACCATATATTTT	CSARGAGTGSGNTIYF
TRBD1	TRBV4-1	few	TRBJ2-6	TGCGCCAGCAGCCAAGTACAGGGGGCTATTTTCTCTGGGGCCAACGTCCTGACTTTC	CASSQVQGAIFSGANVLTF
NA	TRBV7-2	NA	TRBJ1-5	TGTGCCAGCAGCCAGACTTCGTTGGCCACCTATCAGCCCCAGCATTTT	CASSQTSLATYQPQHF
NA	TRBV12-3/TRBV12-4	many	TRBJ1-1	TGTGCCAGCAGCACGGCGGGGGGGCCGGTAGAAGCTTTCTTT	CASSTAGGPVEAFF
NA	TRBV7-2	many	TRBJ1-1	TGTGCCAGCAGCTTGGGGGCGGGGGGAGGAGAAGCTTTCTTT	CASSLGAGGGEAFF
NA	TRBV11-2	NA	TRBJ1-1	TGTGCCAGCAGCTTAAGGTATTCGGGGACTGAAGCTTTCTTT	CASSLRYSGTEAFF
TRBD1	TRBV28	NA	TRBJ2-7	TGTGCCAGCAGACCCTCGGACAGGGCAGTTTCCTACGAGCAGTACTTC	CASRPSDRAVSYEQYF
NA	TRBV6-5	NA	TRBJ1-1	TGTGCCAGCAGTTACGGGGCCGGCACCACTGAAGCTTTCTTT	CASSYGAGTTEAFF
NA	TRBV29-1	many	TRBJ2-1	TGCAGCGTCGAAGGTCGGGACATCTCCTACAATGAGCAGTTCTTC	CSVEGRDISYNEQFF
NA	TRBV19	NA	TRBJ1-5	TGTGCCAGTAGTCCCCGGACGAAACAGCCCCAGCATTTT	CASSPRTKQPQHF
NA	TRBV15	NA	TRBJ2-3	TGTGCCACCAGCAGAGTTGGGGAAGATACGCAGTATTTT	CATSRVGEDTQYF
TRBD2	TRBV2	many	TRBJ2-7	TGTGCCAGCAGTGAAGCGCTTGGACTAGCTGATTACGAGCAGTACTTC	CASSEALGLADYEQYF
NA	TRBV7-8	many	TRBJ1-5	TGTGCCAGCAGCCTCACGGTTGGGGGAACGGGCAATCAGCCCCAGCATTTT	CASSLTVGGTGNQPQHF
TRBD1	TRBV7-8	few	TRBJ1-4	TGTGCCAGCAGCGGCAGGGGGCGTATTACAACTAATGAAAAACTGTTTTTT	CASSGRGRITTNEKLFF
TRBD1	TRBV7-8	many	TRBJ1-2	TGTGCCAGCAGCTTAGTTGAGGGGGCCAATGGCTACACCTTC	CASSLVEGANGYTF
NA	TRBV4-2	many	TRBJ2-5	TGTGCCAGCAGCCAAGAAGGAGGGGGGGGCCAAGAGACCCAGTACTTC	CASSQEGGGGQETQYF
TRBD2	TRBV6-5	many	TRBJ2-7	TGTGCCAGCAGTTACAAAGACGGACTAGCGGGGGCCAAATTCTACGAGCAGTACTTC	CASSYKDGLAGAKFYEQYF
NA	TRBV7-9	few	TRBJ2-5	TGTGCCAGCAGCTTACTCAACCAAGAGACCCAGTACTTC	CASSLLNQETQYF
NA	TRBV20-1	NA	TRBJ1-1	TGCAGTGGAAAGGACACAGACACTGAAGCTTTCTTT	CSGKDTDTEAFF
NA	TRBV15	many	TRBJ2-1	TGTGCCACCAGGATAGGAGGGGTTTACAATGAGCAGTTCTTC	CATRIGGVYNEQFF
TRBD2	TRBV4-3	many	TRBJ2-7	TGCGCCAGCAGCCAGGTCACTAGCGGACCCTACGAGCAGTACTTC	CASSQVTSGPYEQYF
NA	TRBV7-2	many	TRBJ1-1	TGTGCCAGCAGCTTGCAACCGATATACAAGACGAACACTGAAGCTTTCTTT	CASSLQPIYKTNTEAFF
NA	TRBV6-6	many	TRBJ2-6	TGTGCCAGCAGTTACGAGTTCGACAGGACAGGGGCCAACGTCCTGACTTTC	CASSYEFDRTGANVLTF
NA	TRBV7-2	many	TRBJ2-7	TGTGCCAGCAGCTTAGGGACGTTGGGCCCCATCTACGAGCAGTACTTC	CASSLGTLGPIYEQYF
TRBD1	TRBV9	NA	TRBJ1-1	TGTGCCAGCAGCCCACGGATACAGGGGGAAACTGAAGCTTTCTTT	CASSPRIQGETEAFF
TRBD1	TRBV27	NA	TRBJ2-1	TGTGCCAGCAGTTTTGGGACAGGGGTCAATGAGCAGTTCTTC	CASSFGTGVNEQFF
TRBD1	TRBV7-8	many	TRBJ1-1	TGTGCCAGCAGCGTAGGGCAGGGGGCCCTGAACACTGAAGCTTTCTTT	CASSVGQGALNTEAFF
TRBD2	TRBV13	NA	TRBJ2-1	TGTGCCAGCAGCGTACTAGCGGGCACTGAGCAGTTCTTC	CASSVLAGTEQFF
TRBD1	TRBV27	NA	TRBJ2-7	TGTGCCAGCAGTGCTACAGGGGCCCCCTACGAGCAGTACTTC	CASSATGAPYEQYF
NA	TRBV28	few	TRBJ2-7	TGTGCCAGCAGTTCTCGGCAGGGCCCAACCGAATACGAGCAGTACTTC	CASSSRQGPTEYEQYF
TRBD1	TRBV6-6	many	TRBJ1-1	TGTGCCAGCAGTTACTCGACGGGGACAGTTCCTAACACTGAAGCTTTCTTT	CASSYSTGTVPNTEAFF
NA	TRBV7-8	many	TRBJ2-5	TGTGCCAGCAGCTTAGCGGGGCCTGAGACCCAGTACTTC	CASSLAGPETQYF
TRBD1	TRBV20-1	NA	TRBJ2-7	TGCAGTGCTAGGCCCGGACAGGGGGAAGACTACGAGCAGTACTTC	CSARPGQGEDYEQYF
NA	TRBV7-9	many	TRBJ1-3	TGTGCCAGCTTGGCAGGCGGAAACACCATATATTTT	CASLAGGNTIYF
TRBD2	TRBV28	few	TRBJ2-1	TGTGCCAGCAGTTTAGGGACTAGCGGGGATTACAATGAGCAGTTCTTC	CASSLGTSGDYNEQFF